Included here is one T cell receptor (beta chain) sequence, with context. The antigen is undetermined. Sequencing was performed with immunoSEQ multiplex PCR; in TCRdb, only in-frame clones are kept and a portion is missing. The sample has under 50,000 clones, 60% to 80% seen once; the top ten hold more than 0.9%. The sample belongs to a study of memory CD4+ T cells and cytomegalovirus serostatus. Background on the study: This sample comes from healthy Belgian adults, fewer than ten CMV seropositive, roughly 22 seronegative. The study, taken as a whole, reports: The CMV-associated TCR signature appears largely within the CD4+ memory repertoire. Each of 60 to 80 CMV-associated TCRbeta sequences occurred in one to five individuals.

Single viable CD3+CD4+CD8-CD45RO+ cells were sorted as the memory CD4+ T cells. Serum IgG to CMV pp150, pp28, p38 and p52 defined serostatus. The CDR3 sequence is 18 residues long. Trimming left V 5 bases short and J 0 bases short, with 22 bases between. Germline V lookup: CDR1 MDHEN, CDR2 SYDVKM. The specimen sequenced was memory CD4+ T cells from blood. The chain uses TRBV28 and TRBJ1-1; TRBD1 might be the D (6 bases). The sequence was collected from an adult in good health and CMV-seronegative. The CDR3 sequence is CASSGPYERGGVNTEAFF. The DNA of the CDR3 is TGTGCCAGCAGTGGCCCGTACGAGAGGGGGGGAGTGAACACTGAAGCTTTCTTT. Full variable domain (missing parts from reference TRBV28 and TRBJ1-1): DVKVTQSSRYLVKRTGEKVFLECVQDMDHENMFWYRQDPGLGLRLIYFSYDVKMKEKGDIPEGYSVSREKKERFSLILESASTNQTSMYLCASSGPYERGGVNTEAFFGQGTRLTVV.